This passage covers 23 T cell receptor beta chains from one sample sequenced in a study of T cells in Graves' hyperthyroidism and ophthalmopathy. Amplification targeted TCR beta CDR3 regions from RNA transcripts. HTBI primers were the set used in a first-round RT-PCR of the TCR CDR3. MiXCR, run by TCRdb on the multiplex PCR reads, gives a single entry per CDR3 protein. The repertoire holds 250,000 to 300,000 distinct CDR3 sequences, with more than 15% as singletons. Source material: blood. The receptors originated from a woman aged 55-70 years with Graves' ophthalmopathy.

In this sample, this clonotype turned up many times. The chain employs TRBV28 and TRBJ1-2; 11 positions match TRBD1. Trimming took 4 bases from V and 8 from J; bases not matched to a gene: 6. The germline CDR1 and CDR2 sequences are MDHEN and SYDVKM. This CDR3 has 14 residues. The CDR3 nucleotides read TGTGCCAGCAGTTCTCTGGACAGGGGGCAAGGCTACACCTTC. It is translated as CASSSLDRGQGYTF.

Remarks on this clonotype: This may be a read error: a much more frequent sequence differs by one nucleotide. The chain combines TRBV18 with TRBJ2-1, with 9 nucleotides matching TRBD2. Looked up from germline, CDR1 is KGHSH and CDR2 is LQKENI. CDR3 length: 16 amino acids. J gave up 5 bases and V 4 bases, and 9 bases lay outside the gene matches. The DNA of the CDR3 is TGTGCCAGCTCACGCCCGGGACTAGCTGGGGACAATGAGCAGTTCTTC. It yields the protein CASSRPGLAGDNEQFF.

This clonotype was recorded a few times. The chain uses TRBV25-1 and TRBJ2-7; tentatively, D is TRBD1 (6 bases). Deletions cut 1 base from V and 3 bases from J, with 7 bases between. Germline lookup yields CDR1 MGHDK and CDR2 SYGVNS. This CDR3 region has 13 residues. The CDR3 loop reads CASSELQGYEQYF. In DNA form, the CDR3 reads TGTGCCAGCAGTGAATTACAGGGCTACGAGCAGTACTTC.

This clonotype was counted only a few times. The chain employs TRBV10-3 and TRBJ1-5; unclear D gene. Germline-derived CDR1 and CDR2 are ENHRY and SYGVKD. The ends were cut back, 2 bases at V and 5 bases at J, with 10 bases in the middle. The CDR3 spans 14 residues. The CDR3: CAISERLRDQPQHF. The CDR3 DNA reads TGTGCCATCAGTGAGAGGCTCAGAGATCAGCCCCAGCATTTT.

The chain combines TRBV20-1 with TRBJ2-3; TRBD2 is a possible D gene (5 bases). The CDR3 totals 16 residues. V lost 4 bases and J lost 3, with 20 bases in between. Germline CDR1 is DFQATT and CDR2 is SNEGSKA (reference sequence). Here the CDR3 reads CSATPPVGRGTDTQYF. CDR3 DNA sequence: TGCAGTGCTACTCCCCCGGTAGGCCGCGGGACAGATACGCAGTATTTT.

This clonotype was counted many times. The V gene is TRBV7-9, the J gene TRBJ2-1; weak D call: TRBD2 (6 bases). Germline CDR1 and CDR2: SEHNR and FQNEAQ (reference sequence). The V end lost 5 bases, the J end lost 12 bases, and 17 bases lay between the germline ends. The CDR3 runs to 13 residues. CDR3 in DNA: TGTGCCAGCAGCGCTAGGACTACCGGCGGGCAGTTCTTC. It yields the protein CASSARTTGGQFF. The complete variable domain, with remaining parts taken from reference TRBV7-9 and TRBJ2-1, reads DTGVSQNPRHKITKRGQNVTFRCDPISEHNRLYWYRQTLGQGPEFLTYFQNEAQLEKSRLLSDRFSAERPKGSFSTLEIQRTEQGDSAMYLCASSARTTGGQFFGPGTRLTVL.

This clonotype was counted ten times or more. The chain has TRBV20-1 and TRBJ1-1; D is uncertain. The CDR3 is made up of 13 amino acids. CDR1 and CDR2 from the germline V gene are DFQATT and SNEGSKA (reference sequence). The ends were cut back, 6 bases at V and 4 bases at J, with 15 bases in the middle. CDR3 amino acids: CSATLERGTEAFF. In DNA, the CDR3 is TGCAGTGCCACACTCGAACGGGGCACTGAAGCTTTCTTT.

This clonotype was counted many times. The V gene is TRBV12-3 or TRBV12-4, the J gene TRBJ2-3; 10 bases align to TRBD2. With V trimmed by 7 bases and J by 8 bases, 12 bases remained unmatched. The CDR3 has 15 residues. Here the CDR3 DNA reads TGTGCCAGCACCCAAATAGCGGGGGGATTTGGTACGCAGTATTTT. It encodes CASTQIAGGFGTQYF.

This clonotype appeared many times. V and J are TRBV29-1 and TRBJ2-1; 10 bases map to TRBD2. Trimming at V came to 3 bases and at J to 7 bases, leaving 6 bases not matched to a gene. Germline V gene lookup returns CDR1 SQVTM and CDR2 ANQGSEA. The CDR3 sequence is 14 residues long. The CDR3 DNA reads TGCAGCGTTGATAGAGCGGGAGGGGGAAATGAGCAGTTCTTC. Its translation is CSVDRAGGGNEQFF.

This clonotype was seen a handful of times. V gene TRBV24-1 combines with J gene TRBJ2-3; the match to TRBD1 covers 7 bases. CDR1 and CDR2 from the germline V gene are KGHDR and SFDVKD. The CDR3 is made up of 15 amino acids. V lost 4 bases to trimming and J lost 6 bases; unmatched junction nucleotides: 9. The CDR3 region has the DNA TGTGCCACCAGTGACCGGAGACAGGGTCGGGATACGCAGTATTTT. It yields the protein CATSDRRQGRDTQYF.

This clonotype was recorded at least ten times. The genes are TRBV6-1 and TRBJ1-1; weak D call: TRBD1 (6 bases). The CDR3 consists of 15 residues. Deletions cut 6 bases from V and 5 bases from J, with 19 bases between. In germline, CDR1 is MNHNS, CDR2 SASEGT. The CDR3 nucleotides are TGTGCCAGCAGAGAATGGGCAGGGAGGGGGACTGAAGCTTTCTTT. As protein: CASREWAGRGTEAFF.

The chain joins TRBV7-2 to TRBJ2-5; no reliable D call. The ends were cut back, 5 bases at V and 3 bases at J, with 7 bases in the middle. CDR3 size: 12 residues. From germline, CDR1 is SGHTA and CDR2 FQGNSA. CDR3 DNA: TGTGCCAGCAGCCAGGATAAAGAGACCCAGTACTTC. Amino acids: CASSQDKETQYF.

This clonotype has a count of ten or more. The chain couples TRBV24-1 to TRBJ2-3; tentatively, D is TRBD1 or TRBD2 (5 bases each). CDR3 length equals 14 residues. V lost 2 bases and J lost 4, with 9 bases in between. Looked up from germline, CDR1 is KGHDR and CDR2 is SFDVKD. In DNA form, the CDR3 reads TGTGCCACCAGTGATTCCCGGGGCGCAGATACGCAGTATTTT. It yields the protein CATSDSRGADTQYF.

This clonotype has a handful of counts. The rearrangement joins TRBV9 to TRBJ2-1, with 8 bases matching TRBD1. V was pared by 3 bases and J by 8 bases, with 10 bases of the junction left unmatched. Germline lookup yields CDR1 SGDLS and CDR2 YYNGEE. The CDR3 runs to 15 residues. For the CDR3, the DNA is TGTGCCAGCAGCGCCCGGACAGGGTCGAAGGATGAGCAGTTCTTC. This codes for CASSARTGSKDEQFF.

This clonotype was detected ten times or more. The rearrangement uses TRBV3-1 and TRBJ2-7; TRBD2 might be the D (6 bases). CDR1 LGHDT and CDR2 YNNKEL come from the germline V gene (reference sequence). This CDR3 has 15 amino acids. The V and J ends lost 4 bases and 3 bases respectively, with 16 bases between them. This chain's CDR3 is CASSLRGTGSYEQYF. CDR3 coding DNA: TGTGCCAGCAGCCTCCGCGGGACGGGAAGCTACGAGCAGTACTTC.

This clonotype was seen more than once but under ten times. The V gene is TRBV20-1, the J gene TRBJ1-5, with 7 nucleotides matching TRBD1. V shed 1 base and J 3 bases; nucleotides not matched to a gene: 9. CDR1 is DFQATT, CDR2 SNEGSKA, per germline (reference sequence). The CDR3 consists of 16 residues. CDR3: CSARGPGGSNNQPQHF. CDR3 DNA: TGCAGTGCTAGAGGCCCAGGGGGTAGTAACAATCAGCCCCAGCATTTT.

The rearrangement links TRBV5-1 to TRBJ2-7, with TRBD1 matching over 8 bases. After removal of 1 base from V and 5 bases from J, the junction contained 5 bases not matched to a gene. The CDR3 has 14 amino acids. Looked up from germline, CDR1 is SGHRS and CDR2 is YFSETQ. CDR3 sequence: CASSLNRGSDEQYF. CDR3 DNA: TGCGCCAGCAGCTTGAACAGGGGGTCGGACGAGCAGTACTTC.

This clonotype was detected a few times. This sequence joins TRBV2 and TRBJ2-3; 7 bases line up with TRBD2. Trimming removed 2 bases from V and 2 bases from J; junction bases left unmatched: 10. In germline, CDR1 is SNHLY, CDR2 FYNNEI. The CDR3 loop spans 17 amino acids. The CDR3 nucleotides read TGTGCCAGCAGTGAAAGCACGGGGGGTAGCTTCACAGATACGCAGTATTTT. It encodes CASSESTGGSFTDTQYF.

This chain uses TRBV7-2 with TRBJ1-3; D ambiguous. The CDR3 is 16 amino acids. Germline-derived CDR1 and CDR2 are SGHTA and FQGNSA. Trimming shortened V by 3 bases and J by 0 bases, and 12 bases separated the two germline ends. This CDR3 is CASSFLNLFSGNTIYF. In nucleotides, the CDR3 is TGTGCCAGCAGCTTTTTGAACCTCTTCTCTGGAAACACCATATATTTT.

This clonotype was counted at least ten times. The rearrangement uses TRBV6-1 and TRBJ2-2; D ambiguous. V was clipped by 10 bases and J by 7 bases, with 19 bases between them. CDR3 length: 14 amino acids. In germline, CDR1 is MNHNS, CDR2 SASEGT. CDR3 coding DNA: TGTGCCACCTCATTTGGCATTGGGGACGGGGAGCTGTTTTTT. Translating it yields CATSFGIGDGELFF.

V usage is TRBV6-9 and J usage is TRBJ2-6; the D is unclear. The CDR3 runs 13 residues. CDR1 is MNHGY and CDR2 is SVAAGI in the germline V gene. Trimming pared 1 base from V and 7 bases from J, leaving 5 bases between. For the CDR3, the DNA is TGTGCCAGCAGTTATTACGGCGCCAACGTCCTGACTTTC. Its protein product is CASSYYGANVLTF.

The V gene is TRBV30, the J gene TRBJ1-2, with D perhaps matching TRBD1 (5 bases). Trimming removed 1 base at V and 5 bases at J, with 17 bases between. The germline V gene encodes CDR1 GTSNPN and CDR2 SVGIG (reference sequence). This CDR3 region has 15 residues. The CDR3 spells CAWSGLGAAGYGYTF. CDR3 bases: TGTGCCTGGAGTGGACTTGGGGCCGCGGGTTATGGCTACACCTTC. Drawing the rest from reference TRBV30 and TRBJ1-2, the complete variable domain is SQTIHQWPATLVQPVGSPLSLECTVEGTSNPNLYWYRQAAGRGLQLLFYSVGIGQISSEVPQNLSASRPQDRQFILSSKKLLLSDSGFYLCAWSGLGAAGYGYTFGSGTRLTVV.

This clonotype was counted many times. The J gene is TRBJ2-7, the V gene TRBV5-1, with D perhaps matching TRBD2 (5 bases). Per the germline V gene, CDR1 is SGHRS and CDR2 is YFSETQ. Between the trimmed V and J ends, which lost 4 bases and 3 bases, there was a span of 14 bases. The CDR3 runs to 14 residues. CDR3 nucleotides: TGCGCCAGCAGCCGTGGGAGTGAGGGCTACGAGCAGTACTTC. Translating gives CASSRGSEGYEQYF.